The rows below give T cell receptor beta chains drawn from one sample of a study of OX40 agonist ivuxolimab in advanced cancers. Some clones are missing from TCRdb's copy, which holds only in-frame ones; the method was immunoSEQ multiplex PCR. This table has approximately 70,000 clones, roughly 88% appearing once. This specimen consisted of CD4+ or CD8+ T cells sorted from blood, obtained in a trial of the OX40 agonist ivuxolimab. Receptor source: an adult with an advanced solid tumor such as melanoma, head and neck, liver or kidney cancer. Both conserved end residues are part of each CDR3. Each record gives: CDR3 protein, CDR3 DNA, J gene, V gene, D gene. The D gene is left open where the match is weak.

CDR3 protein: CASSARTGLGYEQYF; CDR3 DNA: TGTGCCAGCAGCGCAAGGACAGGGCTAGGATACGAGCAGTACTTC; J gene: TRBJ2-7; V gene: TRBV7-2; D gene: TRBD1
CDR3 protein: CASSSLGGGGLAGQVRPYEQYF; CDR3 DNA: TGCGCCAGCAGCTCACTTGGTGGGGGGGGACTAGCGGGACAAGTTCGACCCTACGAGCAGTACTTC; J gene: TRBJ2-7; V gene: TRBV5-1; D gene: TRBD2
CDR3 protein: CSARRGNEQFF; CDR3 DNA: TGCAGTGCTAGAAGGGGGAATGAGCAGTTCTTC; J gene: TRBJ2-1; V gene: TRBV20-1; D gene: .
CDR3 protein: CASSLTKIGQTGNTEAFF; CDR3 DNA: TGTGCCAGCAGCTTAACGAAAATCGGACAAACGGGTAACACTGAAGCTTTCTTT; J gene: TRBJ1-1; V gene: TRBV7-3; D gene: .
CDR3 protein: CASSLGLMNTEAFF; CDR3 DNA: TGTGCCAGCAGCTTAGGTCTCATGAACACTGAAGCTTTCTTT; J gene: TRBJ1-1; V gene: TRBV7-9; D gene: .
CDR3 protein: CASIRIPLTVSYEQYF; CDR3 DNA: TGTGCCAGTATTAGAATTCCTTTGACAGTGTCCTACGAGCAGTACTTC; J gene: TRBJ2-7; V gene: TRBV19; D gene: .
CDR3 protein: CAWKDLQREKLFF; CDR3 DNA: TGTGCCTGGAAGGACTTACAGAGAGAAAAACTGTTTTTT; J gene: TRBJ1-4; V gene: TRBV30; D gene: .
CDR3 protein: CASSPWGGSTDTQYF; CDR3 DNA: TGTGCCAGCAGCCCGTGGGGGGGAAGCACAGATACGCAGTATTTT; J gene: TRBJ2-3; V gene: TRBV4-2; D gene: TRBD2
CDR3 protein: CASSYDTNPDRRKLFF; CDR3 DNA: TGTGCCAGCAGTTACGACACCAACCCCGATAGGAGAAAACTGTTTTTT; J gene: TRBJ1-4; V gene: TRBV6-5; D gene: .
CDR3 protein: CASSLEIRKLFF; CDR3 DNA: TGTGCCAGCAGCTTAGAAATCCGTAAACTGTTTTTT; J gene: TRBJ1-4; V gene: TRBV7-9; D gene: .